This TCR beta chain was documented in a study of T cells in localized non-small cell lung cancer. Study-level points and caveats: There were a median 57 of the top 100 tumor clones appearing in adjacent lung.

J was trimmed by 2 bases and V by 4 bases; bases with no gene match: 1. The CDR3 loop spans 12 amino acids. Germline V gives CDR1 GTSNPN, CDR2 SVGIG (reference sequence). Only a few counts were recorded for this clone. Its antigen is currently unknown. Sequenced by immunoSEQ multiplex PCR; TCRdb stores in-frame clones only, minus some. The repertoire holds 15,000 to 18,000 clones, with more than 75% as singletons. The genes are TRBV30 and TRBJ1-1, with 7 positions matching TRBD1. Material: peripheral blood mononuclear cells, obtained before any cancer treatment. This receptor was obtained from a male donor older than 55 with stage II lung adenocarcinoma. CDR3 amino acids: CAWNRGNTEAFF. For the CDR3, the DNA is TGTGCCTGGAACAGGGGAAACACTGAAGCTTTCTTT.